This passage covers 32 T cell receptor beta chains from one sample sequenced in a study of T cell responses to AZD1222 COVID-19 vaccine. The protocol was immunoSEQ multiplex PCR, while the TCRdb copy is restricted to in-frame clones and leaves out a portion. The profile covers approximately 88,000 clones, with around 80% appearing a single time and 21% taken by the ten largest. Sample: peripheral blood, taken on day 0 of AZD1222 vaccination. The receptors were sampled from an adult in good health.

The chain links TRBV19 to TRBJ1-5, with a weak D call TRBD1 (5 bases). The CDR3 covers 14 residues. Germline-derived CDR1 and CDR2 are LNHDA and SQIVND (reference sequence). Deletions cut 3 bases from V and 7 bases from J, with 13 bases between. The CDR3 loop reads CASSIRAGEQPQHF. As DNA, the CDR3 is TGTGCCAGTAGTATCAGGGCGGGCGAACAGCCCCAGCATTTT.

The chain is built from TRBV5-5 and TRBJ2-1; D not resolved. The CDR3 contains 13 residues. Germline CDR1 reads SGHKS; CDR2 reads YYEKEE (reference sequence). Trimming took off 0 bases at V and 2 bases at J, with 3 bases between the two ends. The CDR3 loop is CASSLDAYNEQFF. Here the CDR3 DNA reads TGTGCCAGCAGCTTGGATGCCTACAATGAGCAGTTCTTC.

This clone has a handful of counts. CDR3 protein: CASSKGRTGDQPQHF. The CDR3 DNA reads as TGTGCCAGTAGTAAGGGGCGGACAGGGGATCAGCCCCAGCATTTT. The V call is TRBV19, the J call TRBJ1-5; TRBD1 matches 9 bases. J lost 5 bases, V lost 4 bases, and 6 bases had no gene match. Germline V gene data show CDR1 as LNHDA and CDR2 as SQIVND (reference sequence). The CDR3 sequence is 15 residues long.

The gene calls are TRBV5-1 and TRBJ2-3; unclear D gene. Trimming took 1 base from V and 4 from J, leaving 1 base between them. Germline V gene data show CDR1 as SGHRS and CDR2 as YFSETQ. This CDR3 has 11 amino acids. As DNA, the CDR3 is TGCGCCAGCAGCTTGTCAGATACGCAGTATTTT. It translates to CASSLSDTQYF. Drawing the rest from reference TRBV5-1 and TRBJ2-3, the complete variable domain is KAGVTQTPRYLIKTRGQQVTLSCSPISGHRSVSWYQQTPGQGLQFLFEYFSETQRNKGNFPGRFSGRQFSNSRSEMNVSTLELGDSALYLCASSLSDTQYFGPGTRLTVL.

The J gene is TRBJ1-4, the V gene TRBV28; tentative D call: TRBD1 (6 bases). This CDR3 contains 14 residues. Germline V gene sequence: CDR1 MDHEN, CDR2 SYDVKM. Trimming stripped 6 bases from V and 4 bases from J, with 12 bases between. CDR3 sequence: CASSSGQLNEKLFF. The DNA of the CDR3 is TGTGCCAGCAGCTCCGGACAGCTTAATGAAAAACTGTTTTTT.

Only one count was recorded for this clone. The chain recombines TRBV4-3 with TRBJ2-2; 11 nucleotides match TRBD2. Germline lookup yields CDR1 LGHNA and CDR2 YSLEER. V shed 4 bases, J shed 5 bases, and the junction held 6 bases outside the gene matches. The CDR3 spans 16 residues. Written as DNA, the CDR3 is TGCGCCAGCAGCCCGTTAGCGGGAGGGGGTACCGGGGAGCTGTTTTTT. It specifies CASSPLAGGGTGELFF.

The chain combines TRBV13 with TRBJ2-7; possible D gene TRBD2, 5 bases. The V and J ends lost 2 bases and 2 bases respectively, with 10 bases between them. This CDR3 region has 14 residues. Germline values: CDR1 PRHDT, CDR2 FYEKMQ (reference sequence). CDR3 region: CASSLRRGAYEQYF. CDR3 DNA: TGTGCCAGCAGCTTACGCCGGGGAGCCTACGAGCAGTACTTC.

The J gene is TRBJ1-1, the V gene TRBV10-2, with TRBD1 as a possible D gene (5 bases). V gave up 8 bases and J gave up 2 bases, with 9 bases separating them. The CDR3 runs 12 residues. Germline-derived CDR1 and CDR2 are WSHSY and SAAADI. The CDR3 nucleotides read TGCGCCAGCGGGGACGGTAACACTGAAGCTTTCTTT. Encoded protein: CASGDGNTEAFF.

This sequence joins TRBV4-1 and TRBJ2-7, with D tentatively TRBD1 (5 bases). The V gene lost 0 bases and the J gene lost 7 bases, with 13 bases spanning the gap. The CDR3 loop spans 14 amino acids. Germline V gene data show CDR1 as MGHRA and CDR2 as YSYEKL. Here the CDR3 DNA reads TGCGCCAGCAGCCAAGACCTGATCAGGGTTGAGCAGTACTTC. Translation gives CASSQDLIRVEQYF.

This chain uses TRBV6-2 or TRBV6-3 with TRBJ2-7; no reliable D call. V gave up 5 bases and J gave up 2 bases, with 4 bases separating them. The CDR3 extends over 11 amino acids. Germline-derived CDR1 and CDR2 are MNHEY and SVGEGT. The CDR3 loop is CASSTPYEQYF. As DNA, the CDR3 is TGTGCCAGCAGTACCCCCTACGAGCAGTACTTC.

This chain connects TRBV19 to TRBJ1-1; possibly TRBD1 for D (5 bases). CDR1 is LNHDA and CDR2 is SQIVND in the germline V gene (reference sequence). The CDR3 length is 14 residues. V shed 8 bases and J shed 5 bases, with 18 bases lying between them. The CDR3 bases are TGTGCCAGTTCTTTCGGGGGAGGGTATACTGAAGCTTTCTTT. Its protein product is CASSFGGGYTEAFF.

V and J are TRBV19 and TRBJ1-5, with D possibly matching TRBD1 (6 bases). Germline lookup yields CDR1 LNHDA and CDR2 SQIVND (reference sequence). The CDR3 runs 15 residues. With 4 bases removed from V and 6 bases from J, the gap between germline ends came to 16 bases. In DNA, the CDR3 is TGTGCCAGTAGTACACAGGGAGGTCCTATTCAGCCCCAGCATTTT. Encoded protein: CASSTQGGPIQPQHF.

This chain joins TRBV25-1 and TRBJ1-5; D unclear. V lost 4 bases and J lost 1, with 14 bases in between. The CDR3 is made up of 16 amino acids. The germline CDR1 and CDR2 sequences are MGHDK and SYGVNS. The CDR3 nucleotides read TGTGCCAGCAGTGCCGCAGGCGTCTCGAGCAATCAGCCCCAGCATTTT. Its translation: CASSAAGVSSNQPQHF.

The rearrangement links TRBV27 to TRBJ1-1, with D possibly matching TRBD1 (6 bases). The germline V gene encodes CDR1 MNHEY and CDR2 SMNVEV (reference sequence). V was clipped by 6 bases and J by 5 bases, with 19 bases between them. The CDR3 length is 15 residues. The CDR3 DNA follows: TGTGCCAGCAGCCCGGGAGGGGGGAGCAGAACTGAAGCTTTCTTT. This codes for CASSPGGGSRTEAFF.

This clone was counted only a few times. The V and J genes are TRBV6-5 and TRBJ2-3, with D perhaps TRBD2 (6 bases). The V gene lost 4 bases and the J gene lost 1 base, with 9 bases spanning the gap. From germline, CDR1 is MNHEY and CDR2 SVGAGI. The length of the CDR3 is 14 residues. CDR3 sequence (DNA): TGTGCCAGCAGTTTGGGACTTCGCACAGATACGCAGTATTTT. It encodes CASSLGLRTDTQYF.

V gene TRBV11-2 combines with J gene TRBJ2-2; D is unclear. CDR3 length equals 13 residues. Per germline, CDR1 SGHAT and CDR2 FQNNGV. Trimming removed 0 bases from V and 7 bases from J, with 6 bases in between. This CDR3 reads CASSLEVFGELFF. In DNA form, the CDR3 reads TGTGCCAGCAGCTTAGAGGTCTTCGGGGAGCTGTTTTTT.

The chain joins TRBV3-1 (or the pseudogene TRBV3-2) to TRBJ2-1; D is unresolved. This CDR3 is 13 amino acids long. Per germline, CDR1 LGHDT and CDR2 YNNKEL (reference sequence). V was cut by 6 bases and J by 1 base, with 7 bases left in between. The chain's CDR3 is CASSYYSYNEQFF. The CDR3 DNA sequence: TGTGCCAGCAGTTACTATTCCTACAATGAGCAGTTCTTC.

The chain has TRBV7-8 and TRBJ2-7; D gene ambiguous. Germline CDR1 is SGHVS and CDR2 is FQNEAQ. The CDR3 runs 13 residues. V lost 4 bases to trimming and J lost 5 bases, with 12 bases between them. The CDR3 DNA reads as TGTGCCAGCAGCTGGACCGCGAACCACGAGCAGTACTTC. It codes for CASSWTANHEQYF.

This chain uses TRBV5-1 with TRBJ2-7; 11 bases are a match to TRBD2. There are 15 residues in the CDR3. V lost 1 base to trimming and J lost 6 bases; unmatched junction nucleotides: 6. Germline CDR1 reads SGHRS; CDR2 reads YFSETQ. CDR3: CASSLTSGSRREQYF. CDR3 in DNA: TGCGCCAGCAGCTTGACTAGCGGGAGCCGGCGCGAGCAGTACTTC.

This clone was detected a few times. The rearrangement uses TRBV4-2 and TRBJ2-1; D possibly matches TRBD1 or TRBD2 (5 bases each). V lost 0 bases and J 5 bases, leaving 14 bases between the germline ends. The CDR3 has 16 amino acids. Germline CDR1 and CDR2: LGHNA and YNFKEQ. CDR3 bases: TGTGCCAGCAGCCAAGATAGGGGAGCGGCTCACAATGAGCAGTTCTTC. Translated: CASSQDRGAAHNEQFF.

The CDR3 DNA follows: TGTGCCACCAGTGGAGCGGTGGGGGACAATGAGCAGTTCTTC. Translating gives CATSGAVGDNEQFF. The chain has TRBV24-1 and TRBJ2-1; D could derive from TRBD1 or TRBD2 (5 bases each). The CDR3 has 14 residues. CDR1 is KGHDR and CDR2 is SFDVKD in the germline V gene. V was clipped by 5 bases and J by 5 bases, with 12 bases between them.

The DNA for the CDR3 is TGTGCCAGCAGTCCTTTACAGGGGGCTACTACTGAAGCTTTCTTT. Its translation: CASSPLQGATTEAFF. J is TRBJ1-1 and V is TRBV27; 9 bases line up with TRBD1. The CDR3 covers 15 residues. The J segment lost 5 bases and the V segment lost 5 bases, leaving 9 bases of the junction unmatched. Germline V CDR1 and CDR2: MNHEY, SMNVEV (reference sequence).

This chain uses TRBV7-2 with TRBJ1-2; D may be TRBD1 (6 bases). The CDR3 totals 13 residues. Germline V lookup: CDR1 SGHTA, CDR2 FQGNSA. Trimming left V 5 bases short and J 7 bases short, with 14 bases between. CDR3 nucleotides: TGTGCCAGCAGCCCGAACACAGGGTTTGGCTACACCTTC. It translates to CASSPNTGFGYTF. The variable domain in full, completed from reference TRBV7-2 and TRBJ1-2, reads GAGVSQSPSNKVTEKGKDVELRCDPISGHTALYWYRQSLGQGLEFLIYFQGNSAPDKSGLPSDRFSAERTGGSVSTLTIQRTQQEDSAVYLCASSPNTGFGYTFGSGTRLTVV.

The rearrangement links TRBV28 to TRBJ2-7; 10 bases fit TRBD2. J gave up 3 bases and V 4 bases, and 6 bases lay outside the gene matches. Germline-derived CDR1 and CDR2 are MDHEN and SYDVKM. The CDR3 length is 15 residues. CDR3 DNA sequence: TGTGCCAGCAGTTCGGGACTAGCGACCAACTACGAGCAGTACTTC. Protein: CASSSGLATNYEQYF.

The chain recombines TRBV2 with TRBJ2-5, with TRBD1 identical over 7 bases. V shed 5 bases and J 1 base; nucleotides not matched to a gene: 4. This CDR3 has 14 residues. CDR1 is SNHLY and CDR2 is FYNNEI in the germline V gene. Here the CDR3 DNA reads TGTGCCAGCAGTCAGGGGGTACTCCAAGAGACCCAGTACTTC. This translates into CASSQGVLQETQYF.

The chain has TRBV5-1 and TRBJ2-1, with TRBD1 identical over 11 bases. The trim removed 2 bases at V and 3 bases at J, leaving 4 bases unmatched. CDR3 length equals 16 residues. The V gene's germline CDR1 is SGHRS and CDR2 YFSETQ. CDR3 in amino acids: CASSFSGTGGYNEQFF. CDR3 coding DNA: TGCGCCAGCAGCTTTTCCGGGACAGGGGGCTACAATGAGCAGTTCTTC.

The chain has TRBV6-1 and TRBJ2-7; TRBD2 aligns across 8 bases. The V gene end was trimmed by 4 bases and the J gene end by 7 bases; junction bases not matched to a gene: 15. Germline V CDR1 and CDR2: MNHNS, SASEGT. This CDR3 comprises 16 residues. In DNA form, the CDR3 reads TGTGCCAGCAGTGGGGCGTCCCAGCGGGGGCTATTGGAGCAGTACTTC. It specifies CASSGASQRGLLEQYF.

The V call is TRBV3-1 (or the pseudogene TRBV3-2), the J call TRBJ1-2; 10 nucleotides align to TRBD1. This CDR3 has 13 residues. Germline CDR1 reads LGHDT; CDR2 reads YNNKEL (reference sequence). J lost 6 bases, V lost 5 bases, and 3 bases had no gene match. The CDR3 spells CASSKGTGDGYTF. The CDR3, as DNA: TGTGCCAGCAGCAAAGGGACAGGGGATGGCTACACCTTC.

The V call is TRBV3-1 (or the pseudogene TRBV3-2), the J call TRBJ1-2; TRBD1 matches at 9 bases. V shed 0 bases and J 4 bases; nucleotides not matched to a gene: 6. Per germline, CDR1 LGHDT and CDR2 YNNKEL (reference sequence). The CDR3 loop spans 16 amino acids. CDR3 loop: CASSQDRDREGYGYTF. CDR3 in DNA: TGTGCCAGCAGCCAAGATCGGGACAGGGAGGGCTATGGCTACACCTTC.

This chain joins TRBV7-2 and TRBJ2-5, with TRBD2 matching over 10 bases. Germline V gives CDR1 SGHTA, CDR2 FQGNSA. J gave up 5 bases and V 5 bases, and 5 bases lay outside the gene matches. The CDR3 is 14 amino acids. The CDR3 nucleotides are TGTGCCAGCAGCCGGACTAGCGGCGAGGAGACCCAGTACTTC. It is translated as CASSRTSGEETQYF. The full variable domain, in which reference TRBV7-2 and TRBJ2-5 provide the parts outside the CDR3, is GAGVSQSPSNKVTEKGKDVELRCDPISGHTALYWYRQSLGQGLEFLIYFQGNSAPDKSGLPSDRFSAERTGGSVSTLTIQRTQQEDSAVYLCASSRTSGEETQYFGPGTRLLVL.

The chain joins TRBV27 to TRBJ2-7, with TRBD2 matching 7 bases. Germline values: CDR1 MNHEY, CDR2 SMNVEV (reference sequence). V trimming: 7 bases; J trimming: 2 bases; junction bases outside the gene matches: 8. This CDR3 contains 14 residues. CDR3 nucleotide sequence: TGTGCCAGCAAACTAGGACTAGAAACCTACGAGCAGTACTTC. Its protein product is CASKLGLETYEQYF.

This sequence joins TRBV2 and TRBJ2-3, with 9 bases matching TRBD2. The CDR3 extends over 15 amino acids. The germline V gene encodes CDR1 SNHLY and CDR2 FYNNEI. The V and J ends lost 4 bases and 0 bases, in that order; junction bases with no gene match: 2. The CDR3 here is CASSGTSESTDTQYF. DNA for the CDR3: TGTGCCAGCAGTGGGACTAGCGAAAGCACAGATACGCAGTATTTT.